The 25 T cell receptor beta chains below all came from one sample that was sequenced in a study of shared clonotypes between healthy human individuals. Assay: immunoSEQ multiplex PCR; the TCRdb copy retains only in-frame clones and omits some. The data hold over 2 million clones, with around 93% observed a single time. Source material: naive CD4+ T cells from PBMCs. Subset indicated: CD45RA+ positively selected. The origin of the receptors is a man aged 18 to 35 in good health. Some clones in this sample may be carry-over from other donors' samples.

V usage is TRBV27 and J usage is TRBJ1-5; TRBD1 might be the D (5 bases). Trimming removed 0 bases from V and 5 bases from J, with 11 bases in between. Germline V gene sequence: CDR1 MNHEY, CDR2 SMNVEV (reference sequence). CDR3 length: 15 amino acids. The chain's CDR3 is CASSLSWGSYQPQHF. CDR3 bases: TGTGCCAGCAGTTTATCGTGGGGCAGCTATCAGCCCCAGCATTTT.

The chain joins TRBV11-2 to TRBJ2-7; 8 bases agree with TRBD1. After removal of 5 bases from V and 0 bases from J, the junction contained 9 bases not matched to a gene. The CDR3 sequence is 16 residues long. Germline V gene lookup returns CDR1 SGHAT and CDR2 FQNNGV. The CDR3 spells CASSHPGTGNSYEQYF. CDR3 DNA: TGTGCCAGCAGCCACCCCGGGACAGGCAACTCCTACGAGCAGTACTTC. The full variable domain, rest sourced from reference TRBV11-2 and TRBJ2-7, is EAGVAQSPRYKIIEKRQSVAFWCNPISGHATLYWYQQILGQGPKLLIQFQNNGVVDDSQLPKDRFSAERLKGVDSTLKIQPAKLEDSAVYLCASSHPGTGNSYEQYFGPGTRLTVT.

This chain uses TRBV7-2 with TRBJ2-7, with D perhaps assigned TRBD1 or TRBD2 (6 bases each). Germline CDR1 and CDR2: SGHTA and FQGNSA. Trimming removed 5 bases at V and 4 bases at J, with 12 bases between. This CDR3 is built from 13 residues. CDR3 nucleotide sequence: TGTGCCAGCAGCGTAAGGGGGAGGTACGAGCAGTACTTC. This translates into CASSVRGRYEQYF. Supplemented by reference TRBV7-2 and TRBJ2-7, the full variable domain reads GAGVSQSPSNKVTEKGKDVELRCDPISGHTALYWYRQSLGQGLEFLIYFQGNSAPDKSGLPSDRFSAERTGGSVSTLTIQRTQQEDSAVYLCASSVRGRYEQYFGPGTRLTVT.

J is TRBJ2-7 and V is TRBV4-2; 9 nucleotides agree with TRBD2. CDR3 length equals 15 residues. V lost 0 bases, J lost 4 bases, and 4 bases stayed unmatched. The germline V gene encodes CDR1 LGHNA and CDR2 YNFKEQ. DNA of the CDR3: TGTGCCAGCAGCCAAGATCTAGCGGGACAGTACGAGCAGTACTTC. Translated: CASSQDLAGQYEQYF.

V gene TRBV6-4 combines with J gene TRBJ2-6, with D possibly matching TRBD2 (6 bases). The CDR3 length is 16 residues. CDR1 MRHNA and CDR2 SNTAGT come from the germline V gene. Trimming pared 2 bases from V and 4 bases from J, leaving 12 bases between. The CDR3 nucleotides read TGTGCCAGCAGTGACCCCGGGAGCGCAGGGGCCAACGTCCTGACTTTC. Protein sequence: CASSDPGSAGANVLTF.

A few counts support this clone. The gene calls are TRBV30 and TRBJ1-1; 12 nucleotides agree with TRBD1. The germline V gene encodes CDR1 GTSNPN and CDR2 SVGIG (reference sequence). V lost 3 bases, J lost 7 bases, and 3 bases stayed unmatched. The CDR3 is 13 residues long. In DNA, the CDR3 is TGTGCCTGGAGGGGACAGGGGGCACTTGAAGCTTTCTTT. It specifies CAWRGQGALEAFF.

The chain has TRBV19 and TRBJ1-1; 10 bases are shared with TRBD1. V shed 6 bases, J shed 6 bases, and the junction held 7 bases outside the gene matches. Germline CDR1 is LNHDA and CDR2 is SQIVND (reference sequence). CDR3 size: 14 residues. CDR3 bases: TGTGCCAGTAGCCTGACAGGGGGCGTCGCTGAAGCTTTCTTT. As protein: CASSLTGGVAEAFF.

A word on this clone: Different DNA sequences within this sample yield the same CDR3. The CDR3, as DNA: TGCGCCAGCAGCCCTGGGTCCGCAACTAATGAAAAACTGTTTTTT. Its translation: CASSPGSATNEKLFF. The rearrangement links TRBV5-1 to TRBJ1-4; D is uncertain. Germline V gene sequence: CDR1 SGHRS, CDR2 YFSETQ. Trimming took 4 bases from V and 0 from J, leaving 10 bases between them. This CDR3 region has 15 residues.

This chain connects TRBV6-1 to TRBJ1-5; no clear D. This CDR3 contains 13 residues. Trimming pared 1 base from V and 5 bases from J, leaving 6 bases between. The germline CDR1 and CDR2 sequences are MNHNS and SASEGT. The CDR3 protein is CASSEGRYQPQHF. The CDR3 region has the DNA TGTGCCAGCAGTGAAGGCAGATATCAGCCCCAGCATTTT.

This rearrangement joins TRBV7-2 to TRBJ1-2; D ambiguous. The CDR3 is made up of 13 amino acids. CDR1 SGHTA and CDR2 FQGNSA come from the germline V gene. Trimming stripped 3 bases from V and 1 base from J, with 6 bases between. The CDR3 DNA reads as TGTGCCAGCAGCTTTGGGTATAACTATGGCTACACCTTC. Amino acid sequence: CASSFGYNYGYTF. Based on the CDR3 plus reference TRBV7-2 and TRBJ1-2, the full variable domain is GAGVSQSPSNKVTEKGKDVELRCDPISGHTALYWYRQSLGQGLEFLIYFQGNSAPDKSGLPSDRFSAERTGGSVSTLTIQRTQQEDSAVYLCASSFGYNYGYTFGSGTRLTVV.

The rearrangement links TRBV6-6 to TRBJ2-7; D is ambiguous. Germline V gene lookup returns CDR1 MNHNY and CDR2 SVGAGI (reference sequence). The CDR3 is 15 residues long. V lost 0 bases, J lost 3 bases, and 12 bases lay in between. CDR3 DNA: TGTGCCAGCAGTTACTCGATCTTCGGAAACTACGAGCAGTACTTC. It yields the protein CASSYSIFGNYEQYF.

This chain joins TRBV29-1 and TRBJ1-2; TRBD1 aligns across 7 bases. The CDR3 loop spans 13 amino acids. The V gene's germline CDR1 is SQVTM and CDR2 ANQGSEA. The V gene end was trimmed by 4 bases and the J gene end by 6 bases; junction bases not matched to a gene: 8. CDR3 sequence reads: CSVVGQVLDGYTF. CDR3 sequence (DNA): TGCAGCGTTGTAGGACAGGTCCTCGATGGCTACACCTTC.

This chain joins TRBV11-3 and TRBJ2-2; unclear D gene. This CDR3 region has 15 residues. CDR1 SGHNT and CDR2 YENEEA come from the germline V gene. Trimming removed 6 bases at V and 0 bases at J, with 11 bases between. CDR3 sequence (DNA): TGTGCCAGCAGAGAGTCCAGCTCGAACACCGGGGAGCTGTTTTTT. Protein sequence: CASRESSSNTGELFF. The full variable domain, completed using reference TRBV11-3 and TRBJ2-2, is EAGVVQSPRYKIIEKKQPVAFWCNPISGHNTLYWYLQNLGQGPELLIRYENEEAVDDSQLPKDRFSAERLKGVDSTLKIQPAELGDSAVYLCASRESSSNTGELFFGEGSRLTVL.

This clone was seen a single time. The chain has TRBV11-2 and TRBJ2-5, with D hard to call. The germline gives CDR1 SGHAT, CDR2 FQNNGV. CDR3 length equals 13 residues. Trimming shortened V by 6 bases and J by 2 bases, and 10 bases separated the two germline ends. CDR3 sequence: CASRSPGQETQYF. The CDR3 nucleotides read TGTGCCAGCAGGTCCCCCGGGCAAGAGACCCAGTACTTC.

The chain is built from TRBV4-2 and TRBJ2-2; TRBD2 agrees at 8 bases. The CDR3 consists of 17 residues. Losses at the gene ends were 4 bases for V and 1 base for J; bases not matched to a gene: 8. Germline lookup yields CDR1 LGHNA and CDR2 YNFKEQ. The CDR3 coding sequence is TGTGCCAGCAGCCCCGCGGGCGGGAGGATGAACACCGGGGAGCTGTTTTTT. It is translated as CASSPAGGRMNTGELFF.

This rearrangement joins TRBV7-2 to TRBJ2-5; D possibly matches TRBD1 or TRBD2 (5 bases each). The CDR3 runs 14 residues. The V gene's germline CDR1 is SGHTA and CDR2 FQGNSA. V dropped 4 bases and J dropped 10 bases, with 19 bases sitting between them. The CDR3: CASSSDRGPRGQYF. CDR3 nucleotides: TGTGCCAGCAGCTCGGACCGGGGACCCCGGGGCCAGTACTTC.

This clone is a singleton in its sample. This sequence joins TRBV27 and TRBJ1-4; maybe TRBD1 (5 bases). There are 15 residues in the CDR3. V was cut by 5 bases and J by 7 bases, with 17 bases left in between. Germline CDR1 and CDR2: MNHEY and SMNVEV (reference sequence). The CDR3 DNA reads TGTGCCAGCAGTCCAATAGGGAGGGGTTTTGAAAAACTGTTTTTT. It specifies CASSPIGRGFEKLFF.

The CDR3 region has the DNA TGCGCCAGCAGCCCCCACGGGACTAGCGGAGGGCCCAATAGCTACTACGAGCAGTACTTC. This codes for CASSPHGTSGGPNSYYEQYF. This sequence joins TRBV5-1 and TRBJ2-7; 11 nucleotides align to TRBD2. The CDR3 spans 20 residues. Germline V gene data show CDR1 as SGHRS and CDR2 as YFSETQ. The trim removed 4 bases at V and 3 bases at J, leaving 21 bases unmatched.

The genes are TRBV5-6 and TRBJ2-1; 10 bases line up with TRBD2. Germline V lookup: CDR1 SGHDT, CDR2 YYEEEE. The J segment lost 5 bases and the V segment lost 4 bases, leaving 12 bases of the junction unmatched. CDR3 size: 17 residues. The CDR3 DNA follows: TGTGCCAGCAGCATTCTAGCGGGAGTGCCCCCCCACAATGAGCAGTTCTTC. This translates into CASSILAGVPPHNEQFF.

The genes are TRBV5-4 and TRBJ2-5; TRBD2 might be the D (6 bases). The CDR3 length is 14 residues. V lost 7 bases to trimming and J lost 5 bases, with 18 bases between them. Germline assignment: CDR1 SGHNT and CDR2 YYREEE (reference sequence). The CDR3 protein is CASLANGSRETQYF. The DNA of the CDR3 is TGTGCCAGCCTAGCTAACGGGAGTAGGGAGACCCAGTACTTC.

The chain uses TRBV7-2 and TRBJ2-3; 10 bases agree with TRBD1. CDR1 is SGHTA, CDR2 FQGNSA, per germline. V was clipped by 4 bases and J by 2 bases; unmatched bases: 9. The CDR3 runs to 17 residues. The CDR3: CASSSPVGTGATDTQYF. The CDR3 region has the DNA TGTGCCAGCAGCTCCCCTGTAGGGACAGGGGCCACAGATACGCAGTATTTT.

The chain joins TRBV28 to TRBJ2-4; TRBD1 is a possible D gene (6 bases). Per the germline V gene, CDR1 is MDHEN and CDR2 is SYDVKM. The CDR3 has 15 amino acids. The V end was cut by 5 bases, the J end by 5 bases, with 16 bases between. CDR3 nucleotides: TGTGCCAGCAGTGGACAGTCCTCACGCGAAAACATTCAGTACTTC. This gives the protein CASSGQSSRENIQYF.

For this clone: The identical CDR3 is also encoded by other nucleotide sequences in the sample. The CDR3 protein is CAWSADRGHEQYF. DNA for the CDR3: TGTGCCTGGAGTGCAGACAGGGGCCACGAGCAGTACTTC. V is TRBV30 and J is TRBJ2-7; 8 bases map to TRBD1. The CDR3 loop spans 13 amino acids. Trimming cost V 1 base and J 5 bases; bases outside gene matches: 4. CDR1 and CDR2 (germline): GTSNPN, SVGIG (reference sequence).

The rearrangement joins TRBV9 to TRBJ2-7; D is unresolved. V lost 0 bases, J lost 2 bases, and 9 bases lay in between. This CDR3 contains 14 residues. Germline lookup yields CDR1 SGDLS and CDR2 YYNGEE. Here the CDR3 reads CASSVAVTAYEQYF. The CDR3 region has the DNA TGTGCCAGCAGCGTAGCGGTCACAGCCTACGAGCAGTACTTC.

The genes are TRBV12-2 and TRBJ2-1; whether TRBD2, the table's D call, matches the DNA was not checked. TRBV12-2 is a known pseudogene. This CDR3 has 17 residues. The CDR3 is CASRLARLAGADNEQFF. CDR3 DNA sequence: TGTGCAAGTCGCTTAGCGCGACTAGCGGGAGCCGACAATGAGCAGTTCTTC.